Presented here are 22 T cell receptor beta chains from one specimen sequenced in a study of T cell changes during pregnancy in multiple sclerosis. This table comes from immunoSEQ multiplex PCR, and its TCRdb copy is limited to in-frame clones, with some not included. The sample holds 15,000 or so clones, roughly 84% seen once. The sequencing used CD8+ T cells from peripheral blood mononuclear cells, collected in the third trimester of pregnancy. All receptors come from a female donor in good health, enrolled as a control in a pregnancy study.

The chain is built from TRBV9 and TRBJ2-1, with 9 bases matching TRBD2. The J segment lost 8 bases and the V segment lost 2 bases, leaving 8 bases of the junction unmatched. CDR3 length: 15 residues. Germline V gives CDR1 SGDLS, CDR2 YYNGEE. This CDR3 reads CASSVGSGSEYEQFF. CDR3 sequence (DNA): TGTGCCAGCAGCGTTGGTAGCGGGAGCGAGTATGAGCAGTTCTTC.

CDR3 nucleotide sequence: TGTGCCAGCAGCTTGACAGATGAGCAGTTCTTC. It is translated as CASSLTDEQFF. The chain links TRBV5-6 to TRBJ2-1, with D uncertain. CDR3 size: 11 residues. The V gene's germline CDR1 is SGHDT and CDR2 YYEEEE. Trimming removed 1 base from V and 8 bases from J, with 4 bases in between.

The V and J genes are TRBV27 and TRBJ2-1; D possibly corresponds to TRBD1 (6 bases). Germline CDR1 reads MNHEY; CDR2 reads SMNVEV (reference sequence). The CDR3 extends over 17 amino acids. V lost 4 bases to trimming and J lost 5 bases, with 21 bases between them. The CDR3 sequence: CASSYYLSSGADNEQFF. The CDR3 region has the DNA TGTGCCAGCAGTTATTATTTATCCTCAGGGGCCGACAATGAGCAGTTCTTC.

The chain recombines TRBV5-1 with TRBJ1-1; the D is unclear. Germline CDR1 SGHRS, CDR2 YFSETQ. V lost 0 bases, J lost 0 bases, and 6 bases lay in between. This CDR3 has 14 residues. The CDR3 loop reads CASSLVAVNTEAFF. Here the CDR3 DNA reads TGCGCCAGCAGCTTGGTGGCGGTGAACACTGAAGCTTTCTTT.

V usage is TRBV7-2 and J usage is TRBJ2-3, with D possibly TRBD2 on 6 matching bases. Germline CDR1 SGHTA, CDR2 FQGNSA. V lost 5 bases, J lost 3 bases, and 27 bases lay in between. This CDR3 has 19 amino acids. This CDR3 is CASSAAGTPSDYFTDTQYF. CDR3 nucleotide sequence: TGTGCCAGCAGCGCCGCCGGGACGCCGTCGGACTACTTTACAGATACGCAGTATTTT. Drawing the rest from reference TRBV7-2 and TRBJ2-3, the complete variable domain is GAGVSQSPSNKVTEKGKDVELRCDPISGHTALYWYRQSLGQGLEFLIYFQGNSAPDKSGLPSDRFSAERTGGSVSTLTIQRTQQEDSAVYLCASSAAGTPSDYFTDTQYFGPGTRLTVL.

This clone was observed a handful of times. The V and J genes are TRBV27 and TRBJ2-7; 9 bases are a match to TRBD1. Germline V gives CDR1 MNHEY, CDR2 SMNVEV (reference sequence). The junction had 11 bases not matched to a gene; V was cut back by 2 bases and J by 3 bases. The CDR3 runs 17 residues. The CDR3 region is CASSLIPPGQGYYEQYF. Written as DNA, the CDR3 is TGTGCCAGCAGTTTAATCCCGCCGGGACAGGGATACTACGAGCAGTACTTC.

The gene calls are TRBV5-6 and TRBJ2-2; a possible D gene is TRBD2 (6 bases). V was clipped by 0 bases and J by 6 bases, with 12 bases between them. Germline loops: CDR1 SGHDT, CDR2 YYEEEE. The CDR3 runs 15 residues. The CDR3 spells CASSLAGGWAGELFF. The DNA for the CDR3 is TGTGCCAGCAGCTTGGCTGGGGGGTGGGCCGGGGAGCTGTTTTTT.

The chain couples TRBV6-5 to TRBJ2-5; 8 bases match TRBD1. The end of the DNA aligns better with TRBJ2-7, so the J call may be wrong. CDR1 and CDR2 from the germline V gene are MNHEY and SVGAGI. The CDR3 loop spans 13 amino acids. The CDR3 region is CASSTGGSNEQYF. In DNA, the CDR3 is TGTGCCAGCAGTACAGGGGGTAGTAACGAGCAGTACTTC.

This sequence joins TRBV7-8 and TRBJ2-7; D possibly corresponds to TRBD1 (5 bases). CDR1 is SGHVS, CDR2 FQNEAQ, per germline. The V end was cut by 5 bases, the J end by 4 bases, with 12 bases between. The CDR3 is 13 amino acids. DNA of the CDR3: TGTGCCAGCAGCCCCGCCCCAGGGTACGAGCAGTACTTC. It translates to CASSPAPGYEQYF.

The CDR3 DNA reads as TGTGCCAGCAGTTTGGCAGGGTTGAACACTGAAGCTTTCTTT. Residues: CASSLAGLNTEAFF. V and J are TRBV27 and TRBJ1-1, with a possible D match to TRBD1 (5 bases). CDR1 is MNHEY and CDR2 is SMNVEV in the germline V gene (reference sequence). This CDR3 region has 14 residues. Deletions cut 3 bases from V and 0 bases from J, with 8 bases between.

The chain recombines TRBV6-4 with TRBJ1-1; 9 nucleotides match TRBD1. The germline gives CDR1 MRHNA, CDR2 SNTAGT. The CDR3 is 15 amino acids. V was pared by 0 bases and J by 5 bases, with 4 bases of the junction left unmatched. The CDR3 spells CASSDSMDRGTEAFF. The CDR3 region has the DNA TGTGCCAGCAGTGACTCGATGGACAGGGGAACTGAAGCTTTCTTT.

The chain links TRBV9 to TRBJ2-7; the match to TRBD1 covers 9 bases. The CDR3 runs 15 residues. Germline V CDR1 and CDR2: SGDLS, YYNGEE. Trimming cost V 2 bases and J 3 bases; bases outside gene matches: 6. The CDR3 here is CASSVRGQGDYEQYF. The CDR3 DNA follows: TGTGCCAGCAGCGTCCGGGGACAGGGTGACTACGAGCAGTACTTC.

The CDR3 is CASSFGQGWTNEKLFF. The CDR3 DNA is TGTGCCAGTAGTTTTGGACAGGGATGGACTAATGAAAAACTGTTTTTT. The chain combines TRBV19 with TRBJ1-4; 8 nucleotides align to TRBD1. The V gene end was trimmed by 5 bases and the J gene end by 2 bases; junction bases not matched to a gene: 7. This CDR3 is 16 amino acids long. CDR1 is LNHDA and CDR2 is SQIVND in the germline V gene (reference sequence).

This clone occurred once. The rearrangement links TRBV9 to TRBJ1-2; no firm D call. This CDR3 region has 14 residues. V lost 0 bases to trimming and J lost 0 bases, with 6 bases between them. CDR1 and CDR2 (germline): SGDLS, YYNGEE. CDR3 DNA: TGTGCCAGCAGCGTAGGAGGTACTAACTATGGCTACACCTTC. Its translation: CASSVGGTNYGYTF.

V usage is TRBV27 and J usage is TRBJ2-7; the match to TRBD1 covers 9 bases. Unmatched junction bases numbered 4, after V lost 4 bases and J lost 3 bases. This CDR3 spans 14 amino acids. Per the germline V gene, CDR1 is MNHEY and CDR2 is SMNVEV (reference sequence). The CDR3 sequence is CASSSDRGHYEQYF. For the CDR3, the DNA is TGTGCCAGCAGTTCGGACAGGGGTCACTACGAGCAGTACTTC.

The chain has TRBV7-8 and TRBJ1-1; D not resolved. The CDR3 consists of 12 residues. The V end lost 2 bases, the J end lost 3 bases, and 4 bases lay between the germline ends. Germline V gene lookup returns CDR1 SGHVS and CDR2 FQNEAQ. CDR3 in DNA: TGTGCCAGCAGCTTACAGGACACTGAAGCTTTCTTT. It translates to CASSLQDTEAFF.

V and J are TRBV7-9 and TRBJ2-4, with D perhaps TRBD1 (6 bases). Trimming shortened V by 3 bases and J by 1 base, and 13 bases separated the two germline ends. Germline assignment: CDR1 SEHNR and CDR2 FQNEAQ (reference sequence). There are 16 residues in the CDR3. The CDR3 spells CASSFPAGAAKNIQYF. CDR3 nucleotides: TGTGCCAGCAGCTTCCCGGCAGGGGCGGCCAAAAACATTCAGTACTTC.

CDR3 nucleotide sequence: TGCAGCGTGGGCGACGAATTGACTCGGGGCTATGGCTACACCTTC. Protein product: CSVGDELTRGYGYTF. V gene TRBV29-1 combines with J gene TRBJ1-2, with D unresolved. Germline V gene lookup returns CDR1 SQVTM and CDR2 ANQGSEA. V was clipped by 6 bases and J by 4 bases, with 21 bases between them. This CDR3 region has 15 residues.

The table lists this clone with a count of one. The V gene is TRBV13, the J gene TRBJ1-1, with D hard to call. The V and J ends lost 4 bases and 1 base respectively, with 4 bases between them. This CDR3 comprises 12 residues. Germline CDR1 and CDR2: PRHDT and FYEKMQ (reference sequence). The CDR3 loop reads CASSSSNTEAFF. CDR3 nucleotide sequence: TGTGCCAGCAGCTCCTCGAACACTGAAGCTTTCTTT.

DNA of the CDR3: TGTGCCAGCAGTTTAAGCAGGGACACCGAGCAGTACTTC. It yields the protein CASSLSRDTEQYF. This rearrangement joins TRBV28 to TRBJ2-7, with D possibly TRBD1 on 6 matching bases. This CDR3 contains 13 residues. The germline CDR1 and CDR2 sequences are MDHEN and SYDVKM. Trimming cost V 2 bases and J 6 bases, with 11 bases left between them.

V usage is TRBV27 and J usage is TRBJ1-2; 7 bases are a match to TRBD1. CDR1 is MNHEY, CDR2 SMNVEV, per germline (reference sequence). The CDR3 runs to 15 residues. Trimming took 6 bases from V and 7 from J; bases not matched to a gene: 14. In DNA form, the CDR3 reads TGTGCCAGCAGCCCCTTATTAGGGGGCGGCAGTGGCTACACCTTC. Its protein is CASSPLLGGGSGYTF.

Relative to its sample, this clone is medium-sized. This chain connects TRBV6-5 to TRBJ1-1, with TRBD1 matching over 8 bases. This CDR3 has 14 amino acids. Germline V gene data show CDR1 as MNHEY and CDR2 as SVGAGI. V was pared by 4 bases and J by 5 bases, with 6 bases of the junction left unmatched. The CDR3 here is CASSSGTGGTEAFF. In DNA, the CDR3 is TGTGCCAGCAGTTCCGGGACAGGCGGGACTGAAGCTTTCTTT.